This TCR beta chain was captured by sequencing in a study of cytomegalovirus exposure and HLA in healthy donors. Regarding the study as a whole: The study recorded some 160 TCR beta chains that were cytomegalovirus-associated. In the 95 to 150 validation repertoires, more than 85% of cluster scores exceeded 0, per a later analysis.

This table comes from immunoSEQ multiplex PCR, and its TCRdb copy is limited to in-frame clones, with some not included. The sample lists some 170,000 clones; less than 90% were seen once. Remarks on this clone: What it recognizes is unknown.

The sequenced material came from PBMCs. This TCR came from a woman aged 25-40 years in good health and CMV-seronegative.

Here the CDR3 reads CASSVVNWRADYGYTF. CDR3 in DNA: TGTGCCAGCAGCGTAGTAAATTGGAGGGCCGACTATGGCTACACCTTC. The chain recombines TRBV9 with TRBJ1-2; D uncertain. Germline V lookup: CDR1 SGDLS, CDR2 YYNGEE. This CDR3 has 16 residues. V was pared by 0 bases and J by 3 bases, with 15 bases between. Using reference TRBV9 and TRBJ1-2 for the parts outside the CDR3, the full variable domain is DSGVTQTPKHLITATGQRVTLRCSPRSGDLSVYWYQQSLDQGLQFLIQYYNGEERAKGNILERFSAQQFPDLHSELNLSSLELGDSALYFCASSVVNWRADYGYTFGSGTRLTVV.